Listed below are T cell receptor beta chains from one sample, sequenced in a study of T cell changes during pregnancy in multiple sclerosis. The data were produced by immunoSEQ multiplex PCR, yet TCRdb's version contains in-frame clones alone and is incomplete. The profile shows tens of thousands of clones, around nine tenths of them singletons. The sequences come from peripheral blood, collected in the third trimester of pregnancy. Receptors were obtained from a female donor with multiple sclerosis, enrolled in a pregnancy study. Each CDR3 is given with its conserved first and last residue. A D gene is named only where the DNA matches it firmly. Clone size is shown for a subset of rows, as once, few, many or a class of expanded clone.

j_call | d_call | clone_size | v_call | cdr3_aa | cdr3_nt
TRBJ2-2 | TRBD2 | . | TRBV6-5 | CASSREGGELFF | TGTGCCAGCAGCCGGGAGGGCGGGGAGCTGTTTTTT
TRBJ2-3 | TRBD2 | . | TRBV13 | CASRVAGGDTQYF | TGTGCCAGCAGGGTGGCGGGAGGAGATACGCAGTATTTT
TRBJ2-7 | . | . | TRBV13 | CASSPLQTGEQYF | TGTGCCAGCAGCCCACTCCAGACTGGGGAGCAGTACTTC
TRBJ1-3 | TRBD1 | . | TRBV5-1 | CASSDKGQRNTIYF | TGCGCCAGCAGCGATAAGGGACAGCGAAACACCATATATTTT
TRBJ2-5 | TRBD2 | . | TRBV4-1 | CASSQVFGGGQETQYF | TGCGCCAGCAGCCAAGTATTTGGGGGAGGGCAAGAGACCCAGTACTTC
TRBJ2-7 | . | few | TRBV7-3 | CASSLTGAREQYF | TGTGCCAGCAGCTTGACGGGAGCCCGGGAGCAGTACTTC
TRBJ2-2 | TRBD1 | . | TRBV19 | CASSEPGQGAGGELFF | TGTGCCAGTAGTGAGCCGGGACAGGGGGCAGGCGGGGAGCTGTTTTTT
TRBJ2-1 | TRBD2 | . | TRBV28 | CASSQREGRRNEQFF | TGTGCCAGCAGTCAGCGGGAGGGCCGTAGGAATGAGCAGTTCTTC
TRBJ2-1 | . | . | TRBV27 | CASSLSTSYNEQFF | TGTGCCAGCAGTTTGTCGACTAGCTACAATGAGCAGTTCTTC
TRBJ2-2 | TRBD2 | . | TRBV6-1 | CASSGLAGEAGELFF | TGTGCCAGCAGTGGGCTAGCGGGAGAGGCCGGGGAGCTGTTTTTT
TRBJ1-2 | TRBD1 | . | TRBV4-1 | CASSQDVSGGHTF | TGCGCCAGCAGCCAAGATGTGTCAGGGGGTCACACCTTC
TRBJ1-1 | TRBD1 | few | TRBV18 | CASSQDREAEAFF | TGTGCCAGCTCACAAGACAGGGAAGCTGAAGCTTTCTTT
TRBJ1-5 | . | . | TRBV5-5 | CASSSGLMGNQPQHF | TGTGCCAGCAGCTCGGGACTTATGGGGAATCAGCCCCAGCATTTT
TRBJ2-7 | TRBD2 | . | TRBV28 | CASAGTSGRSEQYF | TGTGCGTCCGCCGGTACTAGCGGGAGATCCGAGCAGTACTTC
TRBJ2-5 | TRBD2 | . | TRBV6-1 | CASNPLAEETQYF | TGTGCCAGCAACCCACTAGCGGAAGAGACCCAGTACTTC
TRBJ2-2 | TRBD2 | . | TRBV9 | CASSGGEGGVKNTGELFF | TGTGCCAGCAGCGGCGGGGAGGGTGGGGTTAAAAACACCGGGGAGCTGTTTTTT
TRBJ2-1 | TRBD2 | . | TRBV5-1 | CASSLDGSGSNEQFF | TGCGCCAGCAGCCTGGACGGAAGCGGGAGCAATGAGCAGTTCTTC
TRBJ1-4 | . | . | TRBV12-1 | CASSFFSGGIHEKLFF | TGTGCCAGCAGCTTTTTTAGCGGGGGGATTCACGAAAAACTGTTTTTT
TRBJ2-7 | TRBD2 | . | TRBV28 | CASSPGLAGAYEQYF | TGTGCCAGCAGTCCCGGACTAGCGGGAGCCTACGAGCAGTACTTC
TRBJ2-1 | TRBD2 | once | TRBV5-1 | CASSLIAGENYNEQFF | TGCGCCAGCAGCCTTATAGCGGGAGAAAACTACAATGAGCAGTTCTTC
TRBJ1-3 | . | . | TRBV4-1 | CASSQPFRAPGNTIYF | TGCGCCAGCAGCCAACCATTCAGGGCCCCTGGAAACACCATATATTTT
TRBJ2-1 | TRBD2 | . | TRBV19 | CASSGSLAGEPRVEQFF | TGTGCCAGTAGTGGCTCACTAGCGGGAGAACCCAGGGTTGAGCAGTTCTTC
TRBJ2-3 | . | . | TRBV5-1 | CASSTGTRTDTQYF | TGCGCCAGCAGCACTGGGACAAGAACAGATACGCAGTATTTT
TRBJ1-2 | . | . | TRBV6-5 | CATTLAGANYGYTF | TGTGCCACCACTCTGGCAGGGGCTAACTATGGCTACACCTTC
TRBJ1-1 | . | . | TRBV6-1 | CASRTQGNTEAFF | TGTGCCAGCAGGACACAGGGAAACACTGAAGCTTTCTTT
TRBJ2-7 | . | . | TRBV2 | CASSEEGVRGAF | TGTGCCAGCAGTGAAGAGGGGGTCAGGGGGGCATTC
TRBJ1-4 | . | few | TRBV28 | CASRRDFNEKLFF | TGTGCCAGCAGAAGGGACTTTAATGAAAAACTGTTTTTT
TRBJ2-7 | TRBD2 | . | TRBV13 | CASSSRTSGVGKQYF | TGTGCCAGCAGCTCCCGGACTAGCGGGGTAGGCAAGCAGTACTTC
TRBJ1-5 | . | . | TRBV7-9 | CASSLSGGYSNQPQHF | TGTGCCAGCAGCTTAAGCGGCGGCTATAGCAATCAGCCCCAGCATTTT
TRBJ1-1 | . | . | TRBV6-5 | CASRLGHLNTEAFF | TGTGCCAGCAGATTGGGACATTTGAACACTGAAGCTTTCTTT
TRBJ2-7 | TRBD2 | . | TRBV5-4 | CASSRRSSGRNYEQYF | TGTGCCAGCAGCCGAAGATCTAGCGGGAGAAACTACGAGCAGTACTTC
TRBJ2-5 | TRBD1 | . | TRBV5-4 | CASQPQGGGETQYF | TGTGCCAGCCAGCCCCAAGGGGGCGGGGAGACCCAGTACTTC
TRBJ2-6 | . | . | TRBV19 | CASSPGLQGHVLTF | TGTGCCAGTAGCCCGGGACTACAGGGTCACGTCCTGACTTTC
TRBJ1-1 | . | once | TRBV5-1 | CASSWGVNSRTNTEAFF | TGCGCCAGCAGCTGGGGCGTAAACAGCAGAACAAACACTGAAGCTTTCTTT
TRBJ1-4 | TRBD1 | . | TRBV5-1 | CASSLGGQGATTEKLFF | TGCGCCAGCAGCTTGGGGGGCCAGGGGGCGACGACTGAAAAACTGTTTTTT
TRBJ1-2 | TRBD1 | . | TRBV10-3 | CAISEGGQAFGGYTF | TGCGCCATCAGTGAGGGAGGACAGGCCTTCGGTGGCTACACCTTC
TRBJ1-1 | . | . | TRBV5-6 | CASSLAGVGVEAFF | TGTGCCAGCAGCTTGGCGGGGGTGGGGGTAGAAGCTTTCTTT
TRBJ2-5 | TRBD1 | once | TRBV5-6 | CASSIPDRGQETQYF | TGTGCCAGCAGCATCCCGGACAGGGGGCAAGAGACCCAGTACTTC
TRBJ2-4 | . | . | TRBV5-1 | CASSLATGVSKNIQYF | TGCGCCAGCAGCTTGGCCACGGGAGTCTCCAAAAACATTCAGTACTTC
TRBJ2-7 | . | . | TRBV28 | CASSFVAYEQYF | TGTGCCAGCAGTTTCGTAGCCTACGAGCAGTACTTC
TRBJ2-1 | TRBD1 | . | TRBV6-5 | CASSYGTGGIVEQFF | TGTGCCAGCAGTTATGGGACAGGGGGCATAGTTGAGCAGTTCTTC
TRBJ2-1 | TRBD2 | . | TRBV28 | CASRQTSGNEQFF | TGTGCCAGCAGGCAGACTAGCGGAAATGAGCAGTTCTTC
TRBJ2-1 | TRBD2 | once | TRBV5-1 | CASSLGAKREWDEQFF | TGCGCCAGCAGCTTGGGCGCAAAGCGGGAGTGGGATGAGCAGTTCTTC
TRBJ1-5 | TRBD1 | . | TRBV27 | CASSPDRVSNQPQHF | TGTGCCAGCAGCCCCGACAGGGTTAGCAATCAGCCCCAGCATTTT
TRBJ2-1 | . | once | TRBV6-1 | CASTPHSGYNEQFF | TGTGCCAGCACTCCTCATTCGGGTTACAATGAGCAGTTCTTC
TRBJ2-3 | TRBD2 | . | TRBV5-6 | CASSSLAGGPGDTQYF | TGTGCCAGCAGCTCCTTAGCGGGAGGGCCTGGAGATACGCAGTATTTT
TRBJ1-2 | . | . | TRBV5-5 | CASSFSGGYGYTF | TGTGCCAGCAGCTTTTCGGGAGGCTATGGCTACACCTTC
TRBJ1-2 | TRBD1 | . | TRBV7-9 | CASSSTGKDGYTF | TGTGCCAGCAGCTCGACAGGGAAGGATGGCTACACCTTC
TRBJ2-1 | TRBD1 | . | TRBV29-1 | CSAAGTGDNEQFF | TGCAGCGCAGCCGGGACAGGGGACAATGAGCAGTTCTTC
TRBJ2-1 | . | . | TRBV5-4 | CARSSYNEQFF | TGTGCCAGGAGCTCCTACAATGAGCAGTTCTTC
TRBJ2-5 | . | . | TRBV10-3 | CAISESTGSTETQYF | TGTGCCATCAGTGAGTCAACAGGGAGTACAGAGACCCAGTACTTC
TRBJ1-5 | . | . | TRBV19 | CASSILSGQPQHF | TGTGCCAGTAGTATCCTGTCCGGGCAGCCCCAGCATTTT
TRBJ2-7 | . | . | TRBV13 | CASSEPGRTYEQYF | TGTGCCAGCAGCGAACCGGGGAGAACCTACGAGCAGTACTTC
TRBJ2-7 | TRBD2 | few | TRBV7-9 | CASRPSGGNEQYF | TGTGCCAGCAGGCCCAGCGGGGGTAACGAGCAGTACTTC
TRBJ2-1 | TRBD2 | once | TRBV5-1 | CASSLVASGAYNEQFF | TGCGCCAGCAGCTTGGTGGCTAGCGGGGCCTACAATGAGCAGTTCTTC
TRBJ1-4 | TRBD1 | . | TRBV19 | CATRDSTNEKLFF | TGTGCCACCCGGGACAGTACGAATGAAAAACTGTTTTTT
TRBJ2-3 | . | . | TRBV28 | CASRPQGTDTQYF | TGTGCCAGCAGGCCACAGGGCACAGATACGCAGTATTTT
TRBJ1-3 | TRBD1 | . | TRBV7-9 | CASSLVAGGKFGNTIYF | TGTGCCAGCAGCCTCGTGGCAGGGGGTAAATTTGGAAACACCATATATTTT
TRBJ2-1 | . | . | TRBV2 | CASRASYRDEQFF | TGTGCCAGCAGAGCCAGTTACAGGGATGAGCAGTTCTTC